A selection of T cell receptor beta chains follows, all from one sample in a study of cytomegalovirus exposure and HLA in healthy donors. This table comes from immunoSEQ multiplex PCR, and its TCRdb copy is limited to in-frame clones, with some not included. The table shows about 160,000 clones, with approximately 80% occurring only once. Sequencing was carried out using PBMCs. All receptors derive from a man in his thirties or forties in good health and CMV-seronegative. Both conserved end residues are part of each CDR3. D genes are given only for firm matches. Size tells how often a clone was seen (once, few, many) or the class of an expanded clone, and some rows leave it out.

J,size,V,D,DNA,CDR3
TRBJ1-6,once,TRBV9,.,TGTGCCAGCAGCGTAGTAGCTTCTAATAATTCACCCCTCCACTTT,CASSVVASNNSPLHF
TRBJ2-2,once,TRBV6-1,.,TGTGCCAGCAGTGAAGCCAGAGGCGCCGGGGAGCTGTTTTTT,CASSEARGAGELFF
TRBJ1-3,.,TRBV6-5,.,TGTGCCAGCAGCTTACAGGGTTCTGGAAACACCATATATTTT,CASSLQGSGNTIYF
TRBJ1-1,few,TRBV9,.,TGTGCCAGCAGCGGGAACCTGGGGGGAGGCACTGAAGCTTTCTTT,CASSGNLGGGTEAFF
TRBJ2-2,.,TRBV5-3,TRBD2,TGTGCCAGAAGCCACGAGGGGAGCGGGGCCACCGGGGAGCTGTTTTTT,CARSHEGSGATGELFF
TRBJ2-3,.,TRBV19,TRBD2,TGTGCCAGTAGTATAGAGGGAACGGGGGGAAGCACAGATACGCAGTATTTT,CASSIEGTGGSTDTQYF
TRBJ2-1,.,TRBV9,TRBD2,TGTGCCAGCAGCGGATCTAGCGGTCCCGGGGATGAGCAGTTCTTC,CASSGSSGPGDEQFF
TRBJ1-3,.,TRBV6-1,.,TGTGCCAGCAGGCCTATGGGGCACGGAAACACCATATATTTT,CASRPMGHGNTIYF
TRBJ2-7,once,TRBV15,TRBD2,TGTGCCACCAGCAGAGAATATGGCCTAGCGGGTTACGAGCAGTACTTC,CATSREYGLAGYEQYF
TRBJ1-6,.,TRBV5-6,TRBD1,TGTGCCAGCAGCTGGGGACAGGGATGGAATTCACCCCTCCACTTT,CASSWGQGWNSPLHF
TRBJ2-1,.,TRBV28,.,TGTGCCAGCAGTCACGGGTACAATGAGCAGTTCTTC,CASSHGYNEQFF
TRBJ2-2,.,TRBV11-3,TRBD2,TGTGCCAGCAGCGGGAGGACTAGCGGGAGCAAAGACACCGGGGAGCTGTTTTTT,CASSGRTSGSKDTGELFF
TRBJ2-7,.,TRBV7-6,TRBD2,TGTGCCAGCAGCGCGACTTTAGCGGGAAACTACGAGCAGTACTTC,CASSATLAGNYEQYF
TRBJ2-5,.,TRBV29-1,TRBD1,TGCAGCTCACAGGGGACAGCGCTAGAGACCCAGTACTTC,CSSQGTALETQYF
TRBJ1-5,.,TRBV9,.,TGTGCCAGCAGTTTGACACTTCACGATCAGCCCCAGCATTTT,CASSLTLHDQPQHF
TRBJ1-1,few,TRBV10-3,TRBD1,TGTGCCATCAGTGTGGGGACAGGGGGCACTGAAGCTTTCTTT,CAISVGTGGTEAFF
TRBJ1-2,once,TRBV28,TRBD1,TGTGCCAGCAGCCCCCCCAAGGGGGCGAATGGCTACACCTTC,CASSPPKGANGYTF
TRBJ2-7,.,TRBV27,.,TGTGCCAGCAGTTTGGGCAGGTCGAGCTCCTACGAGCAGTACTTC,CASSLGRSSSYEQYF
TRBJ1-5,.,TRBV7-2,TRBD1,TGTGCCAGCAGTATGGACAGGGGGGCTGTTCAGCCCCAGCATTTT,CASSMDRGAVQPQHF
TRBJ2-7,.,TRBV5-4,.,TGTGCCAGCAGCTGGGGCCCCCTTTACGAGCAGTACTTC,CASSWGPLYEQYF
TRBJ1-3,.,TRBV28,.,TGTGCCAGCAGTTTTTCTGGACAGAGTTTGAACACCATATATTTT,CASSFSGQSLNTIYF
TRBJ2-7,.,TRBV6-6,TRBD1,TGTGCCAGCAGTTACTTAGACAGGGGGCAGGACGAGCAGTACTTC,CASSYLDRGQDEQYF
TRBJ1-1,.,TRBV30,TRBD1,TGTGCCTGGTCTCGGGACAGACTAAACACTGAAGCTTTCTTT,CAWSRDRLNTEAFF
TRBJ2-7,.,TRBV5-4,.,TGTGCCAGCAGCTATACCGAGACAGCAGCCTACGAGCAGTACTTC,CASSYTETAAYEQYF
TRBJ1-1,.,TRBV6-1,.,TGTGCCAGCAGTCCCTCTCAGTATGAAGCTTTCTTT,CASSPSQYEAFF
TRBJ2-2,once,TRBV7-3,.,TGTGCCAGCAGCCCCGTGGGGGGTTCCGGGGAGCTGTTTTTT,CASSPVGGSGELFF
TRBJ2-7,.,TRBV5-6,.,TGTGCCAGCAGCTTGGGGACCGAGGGAGGCTACGAGCAGTACTTC,CASSLGTEGGYEQYF
TRBJ2-3,.,TRBV9,TRBD1,TGTGCCAGCAGGGGGACAGGGAGCACAGATACGCAGTATTTT,CASRGTGSTDTQYF
TRBJ2-1,.,TRBV9,.,TGTGCCAGCAGCGCTTTACCCCTGCGGGGAGCGGCCTACAATGAGCAGTTCTTC,CASSALPLRGAAYNEQFF
TRBJ1-1,.,TRBV19,TRBD1,TGTGCCAGTAGTATGTTTAGGGACAGGCCGAACACTGAAGCTTTCTTT,CASSMFRDRPNTEAFF
TRBJ1-5,.,TRBV6-1,.,TGTGCCAGCAGTGAACTGGGAGAGCAGCCCCAGCATTTT,CASSELGEQPQHF
TRBJ2-1,.,TRBV5-1,.,TGCGCCAGCAGCTTGGCCCAGGGAGGAGGCAATGAGCAGTTCTTC,CASSLAQGGGNEQFF
TRBJ1-6,.,TRBV30,TRBD1,TGTGCCTGGAAGGGGGGACAGGGGGCCACCTCCTATAATTCACCCCTCCACTTT,CAWKGGQGATSYNSPLHF
TRBJ1-2,.,TRBV6-5,TRBD1,TGTGCCAGCAGTAGGACAGGTTCCTATGGCTACACCTTC,CASSRTGSYGYTF
TRBJ2-7,.,TRBV6-5,.,TGTGCCAGCAGTTACAGGCAGGGGTGGTACGAGCAGTACTTC,CASSYRQGWYEQYF
TRBJ1-1,.,TRBV28,TRBD1,TGTGCCAGCAGTTTCAATCCAAACAGGGGGAAAGAGCAGAACACTGAAGCTTTCTTT,CASSFNPNRGKEQNTEAFF
TRBJ2-1,few,TRBV10-3,.,TGTGCCATCAGTGAGTCGTTTGCGGGGAGAAACAATGAGCAGTTCTTC,CAISESFAGRNNEQFF
TRBJ2-3,.,TRBV9,.,TGTGCCAGCAGCGTAGGTGGGAGGACAGATACGCAGTATTTT,CASSVGGRTDTQYF
TRBJ1-1,.,TRBV18,.,TGTGCCAGCTCACCCCGCCAAAGGGCGGGGAACACTGAAGCTTTCTTT,CASSPRQRAGNTEAFF
TRBJ2-7,.,TRBV5-8,.,TGTGCCAGCAGCTTGGTAGTGTCCTACGAGCAGTACTTC,CASSLVVSYEQYF
TRBJ2-1,.,TRBV11-2,.,TGTGCCAGCAGCTTAGGAGGGAGTTACAATGAGCAGTTCTTC,CASSLGGSYNEQFF
TRBJ1-2,.,TRBV11-1,.,TGTGCCAGCAGCCTGACTCTGACCTATGGCTACACCTTC,CASSLTLTYGYTF
TRBJ1-1,few,TRBV19,.,TGTGCCAGTAGTATGAGGGGGATAGAAGCTTTCTTT,CASSMRGIEAFF
TRBJ2-1,once,TRBV30,TRBD1,TGTGCCTGGGGCCGGACAGGAACCTACTACAATGAGCAGTTCTTC,CAWGRTGTYYNEQFF
TRBJ2-5,.,TRBV27,.,TGTGCCAGCCGCACAGGGATCCAAGAGACCCAGTACTTC,CASRTGIQETQYF
TRBJ2-3,.,TRBV7-3,.,TGTGCCAGCAGCTTAGGATCGTCAGGAGGGGCCTACACAGATACGCAGTATTTT,CASSLGSSGGAYTDTQYF
TRBJ2-3,few,TRBV5-4,.,TGTGCCAGCAGCTTGGAGGGGCCCACAGATACGCAGTATTTT,CASSLEGPTDTQYF
TRBJ2-3,.,TRBV11-2,.,TGTGCCAGCAGCTCGGCGGGCGGAGGAGATACGCAGTATTTT,CASSSAGGGDTQYF
TRBJ2-7,.,TRBV5-6,TRBD1,TGTGCCAGCAGCAAGACAGGGGCCTACGAGCAGTACTTC,CASSKTGAYEQYF
TRBJ1-5,.,TRBV19,.,TGTGCCAGTAGTATAGTTCGGACATACGCCGATCAGCCCCAGCATTTT,CASSIVRTYADQPQHF
TRBJ2-7,.,TRBV7-2,.,TGTGCCAGCAGCTTAGTTGGGAGCTCCTACGAGCAGTACTTC,CASSLVGSSYEQYF
TRBJ2-7,.,TRBV7-8,.,TGTGCCAGCAGCCCAGGTATATCCTACGAGCAGTACTTC,CASSPGISYEQYF
TRBJ1-5,.,TRBV30,.,TGTGCCTGGAGTGTGCCGGGAAATCAGCCCCAGCATTTT,CAWSVPGNQPQHF
TRBJ2-4,few,TRBV6-1,.,TGTGCCAGCAGTGGGGGGGTGGCCAAAAACATTCAGTACTTC,CASSGGVAKNIQYF
TRBJ1-5,.,TRBV30,.,TGTGCCTGGAGTCCCCCCGAACAGGGACGTCAGCCCCAGCATTTT,CAWSPPEQGRQPQHF
TRBJ2-1,.,TRBV4-2,TRBD2,TGTGCCAGCAGCCGAGAGACTAGCGGGGATTACAATGAGCAGTTCTTC,CASSRETSGDYNEQFF
TRBJ1-1,.,TRBV10-3,.,TGTGCCATCAGTGAGATAGGGGGTGACACTGAAGCTTTCTTT,CAISEIGGDTEAFF